Described below is a single TCR beta chain sequence and its context. The antigen remains unidentified. Here immunoSEQ multiplex PCR was the method, and the copy in TCRdb shows in-frame clones only, minus some. The sample has 35,000 to 55,000 clones, about three quarters seen once; the top ten hold under 10%. CDR1 is LNHDA and CDR2 is SQIVND in the germline V gene (reference sequence). V lost 1 base and J lost 3, with 11 bases in between. This CDR3 has 15 residues. This record belongs to a study of vaccination effects on CD4 cells after COVID-19. Study-level background: Using viral peptide pools, the ViraFEST assay grew out antigen-specific CD4+ T cells prior to sequencing. About 2.1 million PBMC were placed in each well, which was supplemented with approximately 9.2 IU/ml IL-2 and about 10 ug/ml peptides. Study-level points and caveats: Both infection-induced and vaccine-induced clones contracted markedly at late post-vaccination timepoints.

An approximately nine-day culture period preceded the isolation of CD4+ T cells. Two-dose BNT162b2 or mRNA-1273 vaccination was given to participants. Nucleocapsid antibody tests were negative, and the vaccine recipients had no prior SARS-CoV-2 infection. The chain links TRBV19 to TRBJ2-3; D not certain. The sequence came from a human donor who received a COVID-19 vaccine. This material consisted of CD4+ T cells from PBMCs cultured without peptide, taken after COVID-19 vaccination. The CDR3: CASSIGGQVTDTQYF. Here the CDR3 DNA reads TGTGCCAGTAGTATAGGCGGCCAGGTTACAGATACGCAGTATTTT.